This T cell receptor (beta chain) was sequenced in a study of human thymus T cells. Whole-study findings and limits: Thymic repertoires of unrelated individuals were reported in related research to overlap highly. V and J genes seemed to be used with bias in thymic and blood repertoires.

For this clone: Antigen unknown.

Resections removed during corrective heart surgery provided the thymus tissue used. Generated by immunoSEQ multiplex PCR, the TCRdb table keeps only in-frame clones and is missing some. The profile covers some 78,000 clones, with roughly 96% appearing a single time and under 0.035% taken by the ten largest. Germline V lookup: CDR1 SGHAT, CDR2 FQDESV (reference sequence). Trimming removed 6 bases from V and 4 bases from J, with 4 bases in between. This CDR3 has 11 residues. The sample was thymus tissue. The sequence was obtained from a boy under three years old with a congenital heart defect but otherwise immunologically healthy. The gene calls are TRBV11-1 and TRBJ2-1, with D hard to call. The CDR3 DNA is TGTGCCAGCAGTGTGTACAATGAGCAGTTCTTC. Encoded protein: CASSVYNEQFF.